One and the same sample provided the 6 T cell receptor beta chains below, sequenced in a study of CD8 T cells in Susac syndrome. Reverse transcription of about 0.45 to 1 ug RNA used random hexamers. TCRdb analysed the immunoSEQ multiplex PCR reads with MiXCR anew, one entry per CDR3 protein. The sample consists of some 200,000 distinct CDR3 sequences, 85% to 95% of them appearing once. Sequencing input: CD8+ T cells from PBMCs. The receptors here all came from a human donor with Susac syndrome.

This clonotype showed up just once. The V and J genes are TRBV6-1 and TRBJ2-1; D assignment may be TRBD1 or TRBD2 (6 bases each). This CDR3 region has 10 residues. V was pared by 11 bases and J by 15 bases, with 17 bases between. Germline V CDR1 and CDR2: MNHNS, SASEGT. The CDR3 here is CASGGTLAFF. In nucleotides, the CDR3 is TGTGCCTCCGGAGGGACACTGGCGTTCTTC.

The J gene is TRBJ1-5, the V gene TRBV19, with TRBD1 as a possible D gene (5 bases). In germline, CDR1 is LNHDA, CDR2 SQIVND (reference sequence). CDR3 length: 15 amino acids. V lost 6 bases and J lost 1, with 13 bases in between. The CDR3 bases are TGTGCCAGTAGCGAACAGGAGGTCAGCAATCAGCCCCAGCATTTT. Translating it yields CASSEQEVSNQPQHF.

V is TRBV5-1 and J is TRBJ1-2; D gene uncertain. Germline-derived CDR1 and CDR2 are SGHRS and YFSETQ. Trimming stripped 4 bases from V and 8 bases from J, with 15 bases between. The CDR3 is 13 amino acids. The chain's CDR3 is CASSEDSRLGYTF. For the CDR3, the DNA is TGCGCCAGCAGCGAGGACTCGCGGCTAGGCTACACCTTC.

This rearrangement joins TRBV5-4 to TRBJ2-1; unclear D gene. Germline values: CDR1 SGHNT, CDR2 YYREEE (reference sequence). V lost 0 bases to trimming and J lost 7 bases, with 14 bases between them. The CDR3 contains 15 residues. CDR3 bases: TGTGCCAGCAGCTTGGGTAGCTCCACTGGGAATGAGCAGTTCTTC. It translates to CASSLGSSTGNEQFF.

The chain carries TRBV14 and TRBJ2-7; D unresolved. The CDR3 length is 14 residues. CDR1 SGHDN and CDR2 FVKESK come from the germline V gene. V lost 1 base and J 2 bases, leaving 9 bases between the germline ends. The CDR3 region has the DNA TGTGCCAGCAGCCAAGGCCTAACGCCCTACGAGCAGTACTTC. It is translated as CASSQGLTPYEQYF.

The chain carries TRBV18 and TRBJ1-1; 7 bases align to TRBD1. With 2 bases clipped from V and 1 base from J, the junction kept 4 bases outside the gene matches. This CDR3 region has 15 residues. Germline CDR1 KGHSH, CDR2 LQKENI. The CDR3 DNA sequence: TGTGCCAGCTCACCAGATAACAGGGGGAACACTGAAGCTTTCTTT. This translates into CASSPDNRGNTEAFF. Filled out from reference TRBV18 and TRBJ1-1, the complete variable domain reads NAGVMQNPRHLVRRRGQEARLRCSPMKGHSHVYWYRQLPEEGLKFMVYLQKENIIDESGMPKERFSAEFPKEGPSILRIQQVVRGDSAAYFCASSPDNRGNTEAFFGQGTRLTVV.